A single sample gave rise to the 29 T cell receptor beta chains below, sequenced in a study of blood T cell repertoires in COVID-19. Here immunoSEQ multiplex PCR was the method, and the copy in TCRdb shows in-frame clones only, minus some. The sample lists under 150,000 clones, roughly 90% occurring once. Sequencing was carried out using peripheral blood. These receptors were taken from a man aged 50 to 59 with acute or convalescent COVID-19.

This chain uses TRBV7-8 with TRBJ2-1, with D perhaps TRBD2 (5 bases). The germline gives CDR1 SGHVS, CDR2 FQNEAQ. Trimming stripped 3 bases from V and 9 bases from J, with 15 bases between. The length of the CDR3 is 14 residues. The CDR3 protein is CASSFTSLPPEQFF. CDR3 bases: TGTGCCAGCAGCTTTACTAGTCTGCCTCCTGAGCAGTTCTTC.

The chain uses TRBV5-4 and TRBJ2-2; 9 bases fit TRBD1. The CDR3 has 15 residues. With 4 bases clipped from V and 6 bases from J, the junction kept 7 bases outside the gene matches. From germline, CDR1 is SGHNT and CDR2 YYREEE (reference sequence). CDR3 coding DNA: TGTGCCAGCAGCCTGGGACAGGGCCTCGCCGGGGAGCTGTTTTTT. Its protein product is CASSLGQGLAGELFF.

The chain is built from TRBV29-1 and TRBJ2-3; 8 bases match TRBD2. V shed 3 bases and J 1 base; nucleotides not matched to a gene: 12. The germline gives CDR1 SQVTM, CDR2 ANQGSEA. The CDR3 loop spans 17 amino acids. CDR3 DNA sequence: TGCAGCGTTGATGGGCGGACGGCGGGAGGCGGCACAGATACGCAGTATTTT. Residues: CSVDGRTAGGGTDTQYF.

This chain connects TRBV7-6 to TRBJ2-2; D call uncertain. CDR3 length: 14 residues. Per the germline V gene, CDR1 is SGHVS and CDR2 is FNYEAQ. Trimming took 2 bases from V and 1 from J, leaving 5 bases between them. CDR3 in DNA: TGTGCCAGCAGCTTAAACGGGAACACCGGGGAGCTGTTTTTT. Translated, it gives CASSLNGNTGELFF.

This clone was recorded once. The V gene is TRBV5-5, the J gene TRBJ1-5; the match to TRBD1 covers 8 bases. Germline loops: CDR1 SGHKS, CDR2 YYEKEE (reference sequence). This CDR3 is 16 amino acids long. Trimming cost V 4 bases and J 6 bases; bases outside gene matches: 12. The CDR3 nucleotides read TGTGCCAGCAGCATACTCGCCGGACAGGGAAGTCAGCCCCAGCATTTT. This translates into CASSILAGQGSQPQHF. Full variable domain (missing parts from reference TRBV5-5 and TRBJ1-5): DAGVTQSPTHLIKTRGQQVTLRCSPISGHKSVSWYQQVLGQGPQFIFQYYEKEERGRGNFPDRFSARQFPNYSSELNVNALLLGDSALYLCASSILAGQGSQPQHFGDGTRLSIL.

The chain is built from TRBV6-5 and TRBJ1-1; D perhaps matches TRBD1 (6 bases). The CDR3 has 14 amino acids. The germline V and J ends were trimmed by 0 bases and 5 bases, with 10 bases remaining between them. CDR1 MNHEY and CDR2 SVGAGI come from the germline V gene. CDR3 protein: CASSYSAGVTEAFF. The DNA for the CDR3 is TGTGCCAGCAGTTACTCGGCAGGGGTGACTGAAGCTTTCTTT.

V is TRBV19 and J is TRBJ2-2, with 9 bases fitting TRBD1. The V gene end was trimmed by 7 bases and the J gene end by 8 bases; junction bases not matched to a gene: 5. The CDR3 runs to 13 residues. Germline V lookup: CDR1 LNHDA, CDR2 SQIVND (reference sequence). The CDR3 coding sequence is TGTGCCAGTATGAACAGGGGGCAGGGGGAGCTGTTTTTT. Amino acid sequence: CASMNRGQGELFF.

The chain uses TRBV10-3 and TRBJ2-7, with a weak D call TRBD2 (5 bases). Germline-derived CDR1 and CDR2 are ENHRY and SYGVKD. The CDR3 is made up of 15 amino acids. Trimming left V 6 bases short and J 0 bases short, with 15 bases between. CDR3 sequence reads: CAISKEPGSSYEQYF. Here the CDR3 DNA reads TGTGCCATCAGCAAGGAGCCGGGAAGCTCCTACGAGCAGTACTTC.

V is TRBV6-2 or TRBV6-3 and J is TRBJ1-1; TRBD1 might be the D (6 bases). With 8 bases removed from V and 4 bases from J, the gap between germline ends came to 17 bases. CDR3 length equals 14 residues. CDR1 and CDR2 from the germline V gene are MNHEY and SVGEGT. CDR3 in DNA: TGTGCCAGCCGCCTGCGGGGGGCAGCCACTGAAGCTTTCTTT. It codes for CASRLRGAATEAFF.

CDR3 sequence (DNA): TGTGCCTGGAGTCGGACTAGCGGGTTGGTAGCCTACGAGCAGTACTTC. This encodes CAWSRTSGLVAYEQYF. The chain is built from TRBV30 and TRBJ2-7, with 11 bases identical to TRBD2. This CDR3 is 16 amino acids long. Germline values: CDR1 GTSNPN, CDR2 SVGIG (reference sequence). J gave up 2 bases and V 2 bases, and 8 bases lay outside the gene matches.

The chain links TRBV30 to TRBJ2-1; 13 bases line up with TRBD2. V lost 8 bases to trimming and J lost 3 bases; unmatched junction nucleotides: 4. Germline V gene lookup returns CDR1 GTSNPN and CDR2 SVGIG (reference sequence). This CDR3 has 14 amino acids. The CDR3 is CAGGTSGIYNEQFF. The CDR3 nucleotides are TGTGCCGGAGGGACTAGCGGGATCTACAATGAGCAGTTCTTC.

This rearrangement joins TRBV11-3 to TRBJ2-7; D remains ambiguous. Germline loops: CDR1 SGHNT, CDR2 YENEEA. Trimming took 1 base from V and 3 from J, leaving 7 bases between them. The CDR3 consists of 13 residues. Written as DNA, the CDR3 is TGTGCCAGCAGCTTAGCGGGTGACTACGAGCAGTACTTC. It codes for CASSLAGDYEQYF.

This clone was counted once. The chain is built from TRBV27 and TRBJ1-2; D possibly corresponds to TRBD1 (6 bases). Germline V gene data show CDR1 as MNHEY and CDR2 as SMNVEV (reference sequence). V lost 5 bases and J 5 bases, leaving 12 bases between the germline ends. The CDR3 contains 13 residues. The CDR3 DNA reads TGTGCCAGCAGTCTCAGGGGATCTTATGGCTACACCTTC. Its protein is CASSLRGSYGYTF.

V gene TRBV25-1 combines with J gene TRBJ1-1; D is unresolved. Germline V gene sequence: CDR1 MGHDK, CDR2 SYGVNS. The CDR3 contains 11 residues. V lost 9 bases and J lost 1, with 6 bases in between. CDR3 nucleotide sequence: TGTGCCAGTTACAGGAACACTGAAGCTTTCTTT. Amino acid sequence: CASYRNTEAFF.

The V and J genes are TRBV21-1 and TRBJ1-5; the D call TRBD1 from the table was never checked on the DNA. TRBV21-1 counts as a pseudogene. The CDR3 is made up of 17 amino acids. CDR3 sequence reads: CASSRNRGALWDQPQHF. DNA of the CDR3: TGTGCCAGCAGCAGAAACAGGGGCGCTTTGTGGGATCAGCCCCAGCATTTT.

The V gene is TRBV12-5, the J gene TRBJ1-4; 7 bases agree with TRBD1. V shed 6 bases and J 4 bases; nucleotides not matched to a gene: 20. Germline V gene data show CDR1 as LGHNT and CDR2 as FRNRAP. The CDR3 is made up of 19 amino acids. This chain's CDR3 is CASGKPSKTGLGDNEKLFF. The CDR3 coding sequence is TGTGCTAGTGGCAAACCTAGTAAGACAGGGTTGGGGGATAATGAAAAACTGTTTTTT. The whole variable domain, filled in from reference TRBV12-5 and TRBJ1-4, reads DARVTQTPRHKVTEMGQEVTMRCQPILGHNTVFWYRQTMMQGLELLAYFRNRAPLDDSGMPKDRFSAEMPDATLATLKIQPSEPRDSAVYFCASGKPSKTGLGDNEKLFFGSGTQLSVL.

The V gene is TRBV7-8, the J gene TRBJ1-1; the D gene is possibly TRBD1 (6 bases). The CDR3 spans 14 residues. Germline V CDR1 and CDR2: SGHVS, FQNEAQ. V was shortened by 4 bases and J by 2 bases, with 11 bases between the two germline ends. This CDR3 is CASSSSGHNTEAFF. DNA of the CDR3: TGTGCCAGCAGCTCATCGGGACACAACACTGAAGCTTTCTTT.

This rearrangement joins TRBV30 to TRBJ1-1; possible D gene TRBD1, 6 bases. V dropped 1 base and J dropped 4 bases, with 10 bases sitting between them. Germline CDR1 reads GTSNPN; CDR2 reads SVGIG (reference sequence). The CDR3 contains 13 residues. The CDR3 DNA reads TGTGCCTGGAGTGGTATACAGGGCACTGAAGCTTTCTTT. This gives the protein CAWSGIQGTEAFF.

This clone was seen a handful of times. V usage is TRBV5-5 and J usage is TRBJ1-4; TRBD1 matches at 7 bases. Germline V CDR1 and CDR2: SGHKS, YYEKEE (reference sequence). V lost 3 bases, J lost 5 bases, and 4 bases stayed unmatched. This CDR3 spans 14 amino acids. DNA for the CDR3: TGTGCCAGCAGCTCAACAGGGGCCAATGAAAAACTGTTTTTT. Translation gives CASSSTGANEKLFF.

The chain is built from TRBV10-3 and TRBJ2-7; 11 positions match TRBD2. The CDR3 has 14 residues. V lost 5 bases and J lost 2; bases outside the gene matches: 2. Germline V gene sequence: CDR1 ENHRY, CDR2 SYGVKD. The CDR3 region has the DNA TGTGCCATCAGTACTAGCGGGAGACCCTACGAGCAGTACTTC. It specifies CAISTSGRPYEQYF.

V and J are TRBV6-5 and TRBJ1-1; 8 bases line up with TRBD1. The CDR3 runs 15 residues. V lost 5 bases, J lost 1 base, and 6 bases stayed unmatched. CDR1 and CDR2 (germline): MNHEY, SVGAGI. CDR3 sequence: CASSTHTGGNTEAFF. In DNA, the CDR3 is TGTGCCAGCAGTACCCACACAGGGGGGAACACTGAAGCTTTCTTT.

The chain has TRBV18 and TRBJ2-7, with D possibly matching TRBD2 (5 bases). Between the trimmed V and J ends, which lost 3 bases and 0 bases, there was a span of 12 bases. Looked up from germline, CDR1 is KGHSH and CDR2 is LQKENI. CDR3 length: 15 amino acids. The chain's CDR3 is CASSPLATSSYEQYF. The CDR3 DNA is TGTGCCAGCTCACCTCTAGCTACGAGCTCCTACGAGCAGTACTTC.

The chain is built from TRBV11-2 and TRBJ2-7; D unclear. Between the trimmed V and J ends, which lost 4 bases and 3 bases, there was a span of 7 bases. Per germline, CDR1 SGHAT and CDR2 FQNNGV. CDR3 size: 12 residues. The CDR3 coding sequence is TGTGCCAGCAGCTCGTATATCTACGAGCAGTACTTC. Translating it yields CASSSYIYEQYF.

The chain employs TRBV5-1 and TRBJ2-5; D unclear. Germline V gene lookup returns CDR1 SGHRS and CDR2 YFSETQ. The CDR3 contains 14 residues. V was pared by 0 bases and J by 2 bases, with 8 bases between. The CDR3 spells CASSLAVSQETQYF. DNA of the CDR3: TGCGCCAGCAGCTTGGCCGTCTCTCAAGAGACCCAGTACTTC.

The J gene is TRBJ1-1, the V gene TRBV5-1, with 7 bases matching TRBD1. This CDR3 has 13 residues. Germline assignment: CDR1 SGHRS and CDR2 YFSETQ. V was clipped by 1 base and J by 5 bases; unmatched bases: 2. Here the CDR3 reads CASSLQGETEAFF. In DNA, the CDR3 is TGCGCCAGCAGCTTGCAGGGGGAAACTGAAGCTTTCTTT.

The genes are TRBV7-2 and TRBJ1-5; no firm D call. This CDR3 is 14 amino acids long. V lost 3 bases and J lost 1, with 7 bases in between. Germline CDR1 reads SGHTA; CDR2 reads FQGNSA. The CDR3 region has the DNA TGTGCCAGCAGCTTCGCCGGGAGCAATCAGCCCCAGCATTTT. Its translation: CASSFAGSNQPQHF.

V usage is TRBV5-1 and J usage is TRBJ1-4; 11 bases are shared with TRBD1. After removal of 5 bases from V and 6 bases from J, the junction contained 0 bases not matched to a gene. CDR1 SGHRS and CDR2 YFSETQ come from the germline V gene. This CDR3 has 13 residues. CDR3 nucleotide sequence: TGCGCCAGCAGGGGACAGGGGGATGAAAAACTGTTTTTT. Translated: CASRGQGDEKLFF.

The chain joins TRBV6-5 to TRBJ2-7; 7 bases are a match to TRBD1. In germline, CDR1 is MNHEY, CDR2 SVGAGI. There are 15 residues in the CDR3. V dropped 5 bases and J dropped 1; count of bases not matched to a gene: 8. CDR3 in amino acids: CASSPRTGISYEQYF. The DNA of the CDR3 is TGTGCCAGCAGTCCTCGGACAGGAATTTCCTACGAGCAGTACTTC.

This clone has a single count. J is TRBJ2-1 and V is TRBV5-4; a weak D match, TRBD1 (6 bases). CDR1 is SGHNT and CDR2 is YYREEE in the germline V gene (reference sequence). This CDR3 is 18 amino acids long. V was clipped by 4 bases and J by 0 bases, with 20 bases between them. The chain's CDR3 is CASSPPGALLGSYNEQFF. In DNA, the CDR3 is TGTGCCAGCAGCCCCCCAGGGGCCCTTCTGGGCTCCTACAATGAGCAGTTCTTC.